The 17 T cell receptor beta chains below were found in one sample sequenced in a study of monozygotic twins with inflammatory bowel disease. TCRdb derives one entry per CDR3 protein from the 5' RACE reads, leaving out DNA. This table lists about 380,000 distinct CDR3 sequences. The sample taken for sequencing was blood. These receptor sequences come from a human donor with ulcerative colitis or Crohn's disease, or a healthy co-twin of an affected twin (not recorded which).

The chain uses TRBV27 and TRBJ2-1; as DNA is missing, the TRBD2 call by TCRdb cannot be tested. CDR1 is MNHEY, CDR2 SMNVEV, per germline (reference sequence). The CDR3 is made up of 13 amino acids. The chain's CDR3 is CASSLYGADEQFF.

The rearrangement uses TRBV10-3 and TRBJ1-5; TCRdb proposes TRBD1, but this gene call is untestable without DNA. CDR3 length: 18 residues. Germline assignment: CDR1 ENHRY and CDR2 SYGVKD. The CDR3 sequence: CAISPGTVKRWPNQPQHF.

The V call is TRBV7-3, the J call TRBJ2-1; absent DNA, TCRdb's TRBD1 call cannot be checked. CDR3 length: 17 residues. Germline V gene sequence: CDR1 SGHTA, CDR2 FQGTGA. CDR3 amino acids: CASSGAGAGDSYNEQFF.

CDR3 amino acids: CASSLANTGYTEAFF. The chain combines TRBV5-1 with TRBJ1-1; the D call from TCRdb, TRBD1, cannot be confirmed without DNA. CDR3 length: 15 amino acids. The V gene's germline CDR1 is SGHRS and CDR2 YFSETQ. The variable domain in full, with the rest retrieved from reference TRBV5-1 and TRBJ1-1, is KAGVTQTPRYLIKTRGQQVTLSCSPISGHRSVSWYQQTPGQGLQFLFEYFSETQRNKGNFPGRFSGRQFSNSRSEMNVSTLELGDSALYLCASSLANTGYTEAFFGQGTRLTVV.

The V call is TRBV20-1, the J call TRBJ2-2; the TRBD2 assignment by TCRdb is unverifiable without DNA. Per the germline V gene, CDR1 is DFQATT and CDR2 is SNEGSKA (reference sequence). The CDR3 extends over 18 amino acids. Here the CDR3 reads CSARRLAGGPLNTGELFF.

The chain links TRBV7-6 to TRBJ1-2. Per the germline V gene, CDR1 is SGHVS and CDR2 is FNYEAQ. The CDR3 is made up of 14 amino acids. This CDR3 is CASSLFGFNYGYTF. Using reference TRBV7-6 and TRBJ1-2 for the parts outside the CDR3, the full variable domain is GAGVSQSPRYKVTKRGQDVALRCDPISGHVSLYWYRQALGQGPEFLTYFNYEAQQDKSGLPNDRFSAERPEGSISTLTIQRTEQRDSAMYRCASSLFGFNYGYTFGSGTRLTVV.

The chain employs TRBV5-6 and TRBJ2-4; with no DNA, the TCRdb D assignment of TRBD1 cannot be verified. The CDR3 is 15 residues long. In germline, CDR1 is SGHDT, CDR2 YYEEEE. The CDR3 is CASSLVSQGWGIQYF.

V usage is TRBV4-2 and J usage is TRBJ2-7; the D call of TRBD1 rests on TCRdb alone, since no DNA is present to check it. This CDR3 contains 14 residues. The germline V gene has CDR1 LGHNA and CDR2 YNFKEQ. The chain's CDR3 is CASSQGDSTYEQYF.

This chain uses TRBV9 with TRBJ2-2; TCRdb calls TRBD2, which cannot be checked without DNA. Germline V lookup: CDR1 SGDLS, CDR2 YYNGEE. This CDR3 is built from 16 residues. This CDR3 is CASSARTAPELGELFF.

This chain uses TRBV20-1 with TRBJ1-2; TCRdb's D call, TRBD1, is unchecked because there is no DNA. Germline V gene lookup returns CDR1 DFQATT and CDR2 SNEGSKA (reference sequence). This CDR3 region has 15 residues. CDR3 sequence: CSASGGGGFSYGYTF.

This chain uses TRBV20-1 with TRBJ2-5; TCRdb returns TRBD2, unconfirmable since there is no DNA. This CDR3 spans 16 amino acids. Germline CDR1 is DFQATT and CDR2 is SNEGSKA (reference sequence). CDR3 region: CSAYIPGLGTEETQYF.

V usage is TRBV7-2 and J usage is TRBJ2-3; TCRdb's assignment of TRBD2 cannot be checked, as there is no DNA. CDR3 length: 15 amino acids. CDR1 is SGHTA, CDR2 FQGNSA, per germline. The CDR3 is CASSLAPSGGDTQYF.

The chain carries TRBV7-2 and TRBJ1-5. The CDR3 contains 16 residues. Germline CDR1 is SGHTA and CDR2 is FQGNSA. The CDR3: CASSAGADTGNQPQHF.

The chain joins TRBV6-5 to TRBJ2-5; TCRdb reports TRBD1, a call that lacks DNA to check it against. Per germline, CDR1 MNHEY and CDR2 SVGAGI. CDR3 length: 11 residues. CDR3: CASSSPRAQYF.

The rearrangement uses TRBV6-1 and TRBJ2-1; the TCRdb call, TRBD1, lacks DNA for checking. The CDR3 has 11 residues. The germline V gene encodes CDR1 MNHNS and CDR2 SASEGT. CDR3 sequence: CAGTGGNEQFF.

V usage is TRBV12-3 or TRBV12-4 and J usage is TRBJ2-3; the D call of TRBD2 rests on TCRdb alone, since no DNA is present to check it. The CDR3 has 18 amino acids. The CDR3 here is CASRGSALAGGTTDTQYF.

The chain has TRBV5-1 and TRBJ2-7; TCRdb proposes TRBD1, but this gene call is untestable without DNA. Germline values: CDR1 SGHRS, CDR2 YFSETQ. The CDR3 is 15 residues long. CDR3 loop: CASSLGQGVLYEQYF.